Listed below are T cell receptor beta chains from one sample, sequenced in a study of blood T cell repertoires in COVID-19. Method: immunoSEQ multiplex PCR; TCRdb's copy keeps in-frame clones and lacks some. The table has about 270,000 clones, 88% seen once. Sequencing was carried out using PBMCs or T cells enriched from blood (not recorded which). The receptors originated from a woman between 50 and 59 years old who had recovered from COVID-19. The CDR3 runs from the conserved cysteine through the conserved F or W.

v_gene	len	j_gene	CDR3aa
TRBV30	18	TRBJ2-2	CAWSVLAGVVANTGELFF
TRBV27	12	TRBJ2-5	CASGGLAETQYF
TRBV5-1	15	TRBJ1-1	CASSLVATLNTEAFF
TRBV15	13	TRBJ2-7	CATSRDRLDEQYF
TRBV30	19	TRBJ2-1	CAWSGPTSGRAFFKNEQFF
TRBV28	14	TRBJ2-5	CASSPDRYQETQYF
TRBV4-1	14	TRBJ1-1	CASSRDGARTEAFF
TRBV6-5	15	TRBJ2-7	CASSYSTSGTYEQYF
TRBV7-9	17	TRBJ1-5	CASSLGTGTGVLQPQHF
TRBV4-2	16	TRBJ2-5	CASSQTTGYLQETQYF
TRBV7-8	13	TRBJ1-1	CASSLGVRGSAFF
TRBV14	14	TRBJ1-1	CASRSRQMNTEAFF
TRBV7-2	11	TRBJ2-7	CASSLRGRFYF
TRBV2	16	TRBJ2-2	CASSELGRTGAGELFF
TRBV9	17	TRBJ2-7	CASSRLGTSGRGYEQYF
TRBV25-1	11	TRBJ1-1	CASTLGTEAFF
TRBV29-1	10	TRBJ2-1	CSVHRNEQFF
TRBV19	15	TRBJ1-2	CASKALNRVQGGYTF
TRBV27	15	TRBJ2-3	CASSKGGQGIDTQYF
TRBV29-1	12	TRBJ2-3	CSVEQDTDTQYF
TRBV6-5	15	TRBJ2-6	CASSSYSSGANVLTF
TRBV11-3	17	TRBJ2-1	CASSLGNRGKAYNEQFF
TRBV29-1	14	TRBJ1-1	CSAVEGAGNTEAFF
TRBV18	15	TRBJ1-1	CASSRRDRENTEAFF
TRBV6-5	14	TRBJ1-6	CASSRTLRNSPLHF
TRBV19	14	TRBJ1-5	CASSIGGDAQPQHF
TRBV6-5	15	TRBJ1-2	CASSLGYRANYGYTF
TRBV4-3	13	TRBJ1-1	CASSQAREDEAFF
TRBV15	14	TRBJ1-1	CATSRNRGNTEAFF
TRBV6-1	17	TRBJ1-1	CASSEEEYSYVNTEAFF
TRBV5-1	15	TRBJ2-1	CASAGLAGAYNEQFF
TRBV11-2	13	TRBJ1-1	CASSLDRNTEAFF
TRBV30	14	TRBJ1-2	CAWSPEGPNYGYTF
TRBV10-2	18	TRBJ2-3	CASSESGASGQSTDTQYF
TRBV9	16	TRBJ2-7	CASSTKGDSPRYEQYF
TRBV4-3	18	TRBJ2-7	CASSQELAGGSSSYEQYF
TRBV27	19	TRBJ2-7	CASMGPGQGALAASYEQYF
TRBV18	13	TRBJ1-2	CASLPTPNYGYTF
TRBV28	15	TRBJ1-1	CASSQRAGGNTEAFF
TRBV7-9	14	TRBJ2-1	CASSLGTSFNEQFF
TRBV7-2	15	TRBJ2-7	CASRGDRGGSYEQYF
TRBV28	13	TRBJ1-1	CANQQGANTEAFF
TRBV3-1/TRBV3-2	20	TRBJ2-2	CASSQDPEASGHSNTGELFF
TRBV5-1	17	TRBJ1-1	CASSLGQPSRVNTEAFF
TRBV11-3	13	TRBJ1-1	CASRGQGNTEAFF
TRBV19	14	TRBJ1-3	CASTIRGPVHTIYF
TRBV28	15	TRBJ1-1	CASSLRARMNTEAFF